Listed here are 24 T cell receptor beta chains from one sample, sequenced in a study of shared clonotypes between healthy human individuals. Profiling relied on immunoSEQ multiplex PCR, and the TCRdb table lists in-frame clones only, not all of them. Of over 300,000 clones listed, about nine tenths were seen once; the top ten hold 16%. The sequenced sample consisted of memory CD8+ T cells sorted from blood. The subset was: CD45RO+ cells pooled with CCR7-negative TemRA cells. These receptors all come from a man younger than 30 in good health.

The DNA of the CDR3 is TGCGCCAGCAGCCAAGGAGGAATCGAGCAGTACTTC. This gives the protein CASSQGGIEQYF. The gene calls are TRBV4-1 and TRBJ2-7; D is unclear. Germline values: CDR1 MGHRA, CDR2 YSYEKL. The CDR3 is 12 residues long. V was clipped by 1 base and J by 6 bases, with 7 bases between them.

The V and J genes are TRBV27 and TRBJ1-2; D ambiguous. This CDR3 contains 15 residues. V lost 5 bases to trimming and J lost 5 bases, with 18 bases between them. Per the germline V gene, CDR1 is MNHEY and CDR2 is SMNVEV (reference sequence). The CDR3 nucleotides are TGTGCCAGCAGTCCGCATATCCCCTTGGGATATGGCTACACCTTC. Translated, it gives CASSPHIPLGYGYTF.

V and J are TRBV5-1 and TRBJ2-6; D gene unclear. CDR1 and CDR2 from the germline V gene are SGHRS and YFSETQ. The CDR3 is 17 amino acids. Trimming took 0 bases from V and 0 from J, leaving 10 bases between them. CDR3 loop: CASSLDSENSGANVLTF. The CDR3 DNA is TGCGCCAGCAGCTTGGACAGTGAGAACTCTGGGGCCAACGTCCTGACTTTC.

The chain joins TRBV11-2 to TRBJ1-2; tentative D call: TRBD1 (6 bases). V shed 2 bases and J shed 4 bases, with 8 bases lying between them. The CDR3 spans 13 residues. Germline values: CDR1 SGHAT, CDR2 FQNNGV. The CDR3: CASSLLQGYGYTF. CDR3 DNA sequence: TGTGCCAGCAGCTTATTACAGGGCTATGGCTACACCTTC.

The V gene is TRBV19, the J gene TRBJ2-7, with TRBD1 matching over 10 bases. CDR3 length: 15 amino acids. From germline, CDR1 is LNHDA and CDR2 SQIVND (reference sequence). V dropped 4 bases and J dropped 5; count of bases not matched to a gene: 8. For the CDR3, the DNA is TGTGCCAGTAGTAGCCGGGACAGGGGCCGGAACGAGCAGTACTTC. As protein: CASSSRDRGRNEQYF.

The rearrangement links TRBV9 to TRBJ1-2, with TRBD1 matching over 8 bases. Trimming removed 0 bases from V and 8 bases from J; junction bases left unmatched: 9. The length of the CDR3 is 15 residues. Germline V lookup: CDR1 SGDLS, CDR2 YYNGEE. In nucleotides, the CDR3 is TGTGCCAGCAGCGTAGTTAGGACAGGGTTTACAGGCTACACCTTC. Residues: CASSVVRTGFTGYTF.

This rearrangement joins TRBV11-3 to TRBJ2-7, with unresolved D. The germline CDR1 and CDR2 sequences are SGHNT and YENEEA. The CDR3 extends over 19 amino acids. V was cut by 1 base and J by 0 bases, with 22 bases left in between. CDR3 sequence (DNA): TGTGCCAGCAGCTTAGCCGTTATCGCGGTTCTCCCCAGCTCCTACGAGCAGTACTTC. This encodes CASSLAVIAVLPSSYEQYF.

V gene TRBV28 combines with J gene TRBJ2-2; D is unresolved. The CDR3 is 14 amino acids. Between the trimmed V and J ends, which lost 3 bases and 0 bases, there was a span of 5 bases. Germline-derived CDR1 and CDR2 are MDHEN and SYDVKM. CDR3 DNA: TGTGCCAGCAGTTTGGCCGCGAACACCGGGGAGCTGTTTTTT. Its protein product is CASSLAANTGELFF.

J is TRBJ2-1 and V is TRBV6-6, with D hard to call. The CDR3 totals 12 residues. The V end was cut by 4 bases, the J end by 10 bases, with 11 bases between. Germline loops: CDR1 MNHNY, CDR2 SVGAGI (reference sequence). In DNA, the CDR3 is TGTGCCAGCAGTTTTTACAATCCCGAGCAGTTCTTC. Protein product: CASSFYNPEQFF.

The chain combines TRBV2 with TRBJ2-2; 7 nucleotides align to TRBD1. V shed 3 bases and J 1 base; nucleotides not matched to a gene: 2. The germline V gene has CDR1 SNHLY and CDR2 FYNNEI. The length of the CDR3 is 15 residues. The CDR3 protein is CASSDRGLNTGELFF. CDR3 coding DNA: TGTGCCAGCAGTGACAGGGGGTTGAACACCGGGGAGCTGTTTTTT.

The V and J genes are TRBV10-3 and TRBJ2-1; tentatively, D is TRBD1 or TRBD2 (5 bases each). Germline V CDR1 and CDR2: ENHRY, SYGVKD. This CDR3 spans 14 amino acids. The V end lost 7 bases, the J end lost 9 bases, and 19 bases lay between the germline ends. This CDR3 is CAITGTQGGPEQFF. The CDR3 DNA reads TGTGCCATCACTGGGACGCAAGGAGGACCTGAGCAGTTCTTC.

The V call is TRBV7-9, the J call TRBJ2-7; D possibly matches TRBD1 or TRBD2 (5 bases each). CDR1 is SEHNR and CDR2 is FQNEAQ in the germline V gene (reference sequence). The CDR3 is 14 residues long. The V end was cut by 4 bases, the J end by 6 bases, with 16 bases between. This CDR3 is CASSSGQGPIEQYF. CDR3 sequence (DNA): TGTGCCAGCAGCTCGGGGCAGGGCCCTATCGAGCAGTACTTC.

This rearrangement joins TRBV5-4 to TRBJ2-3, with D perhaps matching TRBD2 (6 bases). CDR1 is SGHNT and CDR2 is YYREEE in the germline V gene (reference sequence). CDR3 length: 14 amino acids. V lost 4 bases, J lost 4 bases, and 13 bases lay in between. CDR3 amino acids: CASSVLGRPDTQYF. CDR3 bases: TGTGCCAGCAGCGTACTTGGGAGGCCAGATACGCAGTATTTT.

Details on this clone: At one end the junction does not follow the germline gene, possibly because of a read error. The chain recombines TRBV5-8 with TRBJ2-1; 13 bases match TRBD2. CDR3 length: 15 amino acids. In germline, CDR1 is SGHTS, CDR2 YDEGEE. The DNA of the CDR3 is TGTGCCAGCACCTTGGGACTAGCGGGATACAATGAGCAGTTCTTC. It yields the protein CASTLGLAGYNEQFF.

CDR3 nucleotides: TGTGCCAGCAGTAGGTCTTTCCAAGAGACCCAGTACTTC. This gives the protein CASSRSFQETQYF. The V and J genes are TRBV6-6 and TRBJ2-5; unclear D gene. Germline CDR1 reads MNHNY; CDR2 reads SVGAGI (reference sequence). The CDR3 runs to 13 residues. V was pared by 5 bases and J by 1 base, with 8 bases between.

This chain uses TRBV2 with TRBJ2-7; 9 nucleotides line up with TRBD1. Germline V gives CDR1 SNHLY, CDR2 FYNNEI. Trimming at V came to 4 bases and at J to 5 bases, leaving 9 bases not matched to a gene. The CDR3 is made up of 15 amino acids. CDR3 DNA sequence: TGTGCCAGCAGTGCTCGGGACAGGGTTTTTAACGAGCAGTACTTC. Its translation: CASSARDRVFNEQYF. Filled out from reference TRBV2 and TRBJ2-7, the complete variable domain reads EPEVTQTPSHQVTQMGQEVILRCVPISNHLYFYWYRQILGQKVEFLVSFYNNEISEKSEIFDDQFSVERPDGSNFTLKIRSTKLEDSAMYFCASSARDRVFNEQYFGPGTRLTVT.

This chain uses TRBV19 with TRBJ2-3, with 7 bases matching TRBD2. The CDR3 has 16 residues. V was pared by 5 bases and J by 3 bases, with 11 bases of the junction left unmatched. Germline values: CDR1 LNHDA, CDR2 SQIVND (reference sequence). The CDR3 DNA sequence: TGTGCCAGTAGTCCAGGAAGGGAGGGCCGTACAGATACGCAGTATTTT. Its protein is CASSPGREGRTDTQYF.

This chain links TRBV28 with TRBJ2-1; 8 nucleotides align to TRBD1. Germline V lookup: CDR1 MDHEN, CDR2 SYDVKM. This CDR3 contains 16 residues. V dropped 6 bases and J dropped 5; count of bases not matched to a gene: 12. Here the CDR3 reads CASRILQDREHNEQFF. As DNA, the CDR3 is TGTGCCAGCAGAATTCTTCAGGACAGGGAACACAATGAGCAGTTCTTC.

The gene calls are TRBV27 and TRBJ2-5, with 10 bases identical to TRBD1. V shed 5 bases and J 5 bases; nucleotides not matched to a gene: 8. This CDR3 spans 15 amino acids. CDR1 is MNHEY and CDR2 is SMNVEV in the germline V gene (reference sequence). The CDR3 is CASSLGTGVGETQYF. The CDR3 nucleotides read TGTGCCAGCAGTCTCGGGACAGGGGTAGGCGAGACCCAGTACTTC.

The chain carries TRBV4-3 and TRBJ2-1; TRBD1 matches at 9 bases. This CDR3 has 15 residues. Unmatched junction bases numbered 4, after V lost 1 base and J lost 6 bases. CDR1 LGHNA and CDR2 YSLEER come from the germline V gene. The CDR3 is CASSQGTGESNEQFF. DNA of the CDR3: TGCGCCAGCAGCCAAGGGACAGGGGAGAGCAATGAGCAGTTCTTC.

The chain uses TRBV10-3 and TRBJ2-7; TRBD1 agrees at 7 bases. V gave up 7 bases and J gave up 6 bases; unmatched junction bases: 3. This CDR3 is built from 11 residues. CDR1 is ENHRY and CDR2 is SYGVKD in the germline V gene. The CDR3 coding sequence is TGTGCCATCAAACGGGACAGCGAGCAGTACTTC. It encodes CAIKRDSEQYF.

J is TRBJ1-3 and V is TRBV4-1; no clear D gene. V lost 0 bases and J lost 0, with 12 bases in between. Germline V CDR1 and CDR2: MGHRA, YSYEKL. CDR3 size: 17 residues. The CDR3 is CASSQDYWENSGNTIYF. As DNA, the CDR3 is TGCGCCAGCAGCCAAGATTATTGGGAAAACTCTGGAAACACCATATATTTT.

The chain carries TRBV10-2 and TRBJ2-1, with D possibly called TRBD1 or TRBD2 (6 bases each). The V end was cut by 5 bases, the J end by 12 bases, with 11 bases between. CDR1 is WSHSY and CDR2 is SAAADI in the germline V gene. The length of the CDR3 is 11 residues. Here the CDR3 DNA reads TGCGCCAGCAGTAGGGGGGAAGGGCAGTTCTTC. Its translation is CASSRGEGQFF.

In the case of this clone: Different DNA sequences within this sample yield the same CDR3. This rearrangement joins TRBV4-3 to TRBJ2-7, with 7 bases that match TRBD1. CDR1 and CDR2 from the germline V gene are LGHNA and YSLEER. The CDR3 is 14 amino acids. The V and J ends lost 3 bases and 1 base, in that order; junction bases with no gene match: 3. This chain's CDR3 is CASSQDRSSYEQYF. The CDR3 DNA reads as TGCGCCAGCAGCCAGGACAGGAGTTCCTACGAGCAGTACTTC.